This T cell receptor beta chain appears in the sequencing data of a study of blood T cell repertoires in COVID-19 (dated by TCRdb to between 2020 and 2021). For the study in its entirety: Collaborator samples came from the United States, Italy and Spain and covered acute and convalescent phases of COVID-19. The prospective study material was composed of cDNA or gDNA derived from T cells, B-cell-depleted T cells, or PBMCs. Deeply sampled blood TCRbeta repertoires from subjects exposed to, actively infected with, or recovered from COVID-19 were included in the dataset. A freely available public database, intended as a resource for researchers studying the immune response to SARS-CoV-2, is where the repertoires were released. The samples were drawn from the first 160 participants of the ongoing ImmuneRACE study and from some 1,300 subjects provided by 6 global collaborators. The sample metadata nearly always contained a de-identified subject ID, COVID-19 status, age in years and sex. Where available, HLA class I and class II types were taken from metadata supplied by the sample provider and were not determined by assay-based typing.

The immunoSEQ Assay, a bias-controlled multiplex PCR, was used to amplify TCRbeta CDR3 regions from genomic DNA. The source study handled its data this way. Within the assay, amplification of reference gene primers was used to estimate how many nucleated cells each sample contained. To quantify the absolute abundance of each unique TCRbeta CDR3 rearrangement, sequence reads were collapsed and filtered. For each sample, productive Simpson clonality was calculated as the square root of Simpson's diversity index over productive rearrangements. In its TCRdb copy, this immuneACCESS table keeps in-frame sequences only and misses some clones. Where compared with another copy, unresolved V genes explain less than half of these, and the others have no known cause. V and J calls and clone size are given by that table; D and trimming were obtained from the DNA. The table for this sample lists about 160,000 clones; around 83% of them were counted only once. Approximately 0.99% of the sample is held by the ten biggest clonotypes.

Whole blood was collected in K2EDTA tubes by collaborating institutions according to the institutions' own protocols. For TCRbeta analysis, collaborators shipped samples in one of three forms: frozen whole blood, isolated PBMCs, or DNA extracted from either of those sample types. For this clone: The target of this receptor is not known. No much larger clonotype is one base removed from it; base qualities were not supplied. Other DNA sequences within the sample encode an identical CDR3.

Summary of the overall study and its limitations: How much clinical and demographic metadata was included differed by source and by participant, and the metadata was provided uncurated.

This clonotype was obtained from a man aged 40-49 years with acute or convalescent COVID-19. What was sequenced was peripheral blood.

CDR3 reads: CASSLGQGGEQYF. The base sequence is TGTGCCAGCAGTCTAGGACAGGGAGGCGAGCAGTACTTC. The chain joins TRBV12-3 or TRBV12-4 to TRBJ2-7, and TRBD1 matches 8 of the central bases. V loses 5 bases at its end and J loses 6 bases; junction bases beyond the gene matches: 6. The CDR3 covers 13 residues, taking in both the cysteine and the phenylalanine. Just the 39-base CDR3 DNA is kept, in frame starting at base 1.